This TCR beta chain was retrieved from a study of regulatory T cells in long-lasting Graves disease. Findings and caveats of the study: Investigators studied peripheral blood only, not thyroid tissue. Persistent disease favored TRBV28, TRBJ1-2 and TRBJ2-5.

CDR1 MDHEN and CDR2 SYDVKM come from the germline V gene. The CDR3 loop spans 15 amino acids. V lost 6 bases and J lost 2, with 16 bases in between. This clonotype was detected ten times or more. The antigen remains unidentified. TCR beta libraries were built with iRepertoire HTBI primers and Arm-PCR of CDR3 regions. As handled by the study authors: Samples collectively showed 62 TRBV and approximately 13 TRBJ segments. Each CDR3 protein is one row after TCRdb ran MiXCR on the multiplex PCR reads. These V and J calls originate from TCRdb's pipeline instead of the authors' own analysis. The profile shows 350,000 to 500,000 distinct CDR3 sequences, less than 20% of them singletons. The time point: newly diagnosed GD, antithyroid drugs for less than 3 months. After RNA was extracted from PBMCs, the TCR library was made from it. A peripheral blood sample, 7 to 9 milliliters in volume, was drawn into EDTA tubes.

The data were also submitted as part of a second study, on T cells in Graves' hyperthyroidism and ophthalmopathy.

The chain joins TRBV28 to TRBJ1-1; D remains unclear. The clonotype comes from a woman aged 18-29 years with Graves disease. The material sequenced was peripheral blood mononuclear cells (PBMCs), taken at new diagnosis, from a patient treated with antithyroid drugs. The CDR3 DNA follows: TGTGCCAGCAGCCGCCCCGTAGGGTACAACACTGAAGCTTTCTTT. It yields the protein CASSRPVGYNTEAFF.